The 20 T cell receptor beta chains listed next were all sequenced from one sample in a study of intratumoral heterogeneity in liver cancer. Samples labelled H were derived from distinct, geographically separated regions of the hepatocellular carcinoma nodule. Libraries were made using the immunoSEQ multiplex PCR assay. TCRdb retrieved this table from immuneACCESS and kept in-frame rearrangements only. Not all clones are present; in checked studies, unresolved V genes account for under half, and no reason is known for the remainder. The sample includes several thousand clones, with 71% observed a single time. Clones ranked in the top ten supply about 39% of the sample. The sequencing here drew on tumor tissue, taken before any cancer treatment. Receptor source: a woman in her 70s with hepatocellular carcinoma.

The DNA of the CDR3 is TGTGCCAGCAGCTCCTTAGCGGGAGGGCCAGGAGATACGCAGTATTTT. This encodes CASSSLAGGPGDTQYF. The J gene is TRBJ2-3, the V gene TRBV3-1 (or the pseudogene TRBV3-2); 11 nucleotides agree with TRBD2. This CDR3 comprises 16 residues. Germline values: CDR1 LGHDT, CDR2 YNNKEL (reference sequence). The J segment lost 5 bases and the V segment lost 5 bases, leaving 9 bases of the junction unmatched.

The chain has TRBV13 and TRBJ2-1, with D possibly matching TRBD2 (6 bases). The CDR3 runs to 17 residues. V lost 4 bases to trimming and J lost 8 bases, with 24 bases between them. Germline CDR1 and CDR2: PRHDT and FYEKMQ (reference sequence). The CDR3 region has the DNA TGTGCCAGCAGCTCCCCAACCCCAGGGAGGTCCGTCGATGAGCAGTTCTTC. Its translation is CASSSPTPGRSVDEQFF.

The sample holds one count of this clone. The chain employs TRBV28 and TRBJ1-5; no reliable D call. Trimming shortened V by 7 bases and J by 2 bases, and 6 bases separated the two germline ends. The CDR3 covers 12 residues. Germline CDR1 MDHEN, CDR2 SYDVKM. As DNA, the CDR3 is TGTGCCAGCATGGAAGGCAATCAGCCCCAGCATTTT. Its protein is CASMEGNQPQHF.

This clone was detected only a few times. This CDR3 is CASSQLYLGDEQFF. CDR3 in DNA: TGCGCCAGCAGCCAACTGTATCTTGGGGATGAGCAGTTCTTC. The chain uses TRBV4-1 and TRBJ2-1, with unresolved D. V shed 2 bases and J shed 8 bases, with 13 bases lying between them. Looked up from germline, CDR1 is MGHRA and CDR2 is YSYEKL. This CDR3 spans 14 amino acids.

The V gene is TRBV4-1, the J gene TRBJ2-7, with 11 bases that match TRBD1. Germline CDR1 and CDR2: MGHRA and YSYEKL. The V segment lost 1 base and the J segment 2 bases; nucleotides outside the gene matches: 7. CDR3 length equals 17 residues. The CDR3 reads CASSQGPRTGGAYEQYF. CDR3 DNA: TGCGCCAGCAGCCAAGGACCTCGGACAGGGGGCGCCTACGAGCAGTACTTC.

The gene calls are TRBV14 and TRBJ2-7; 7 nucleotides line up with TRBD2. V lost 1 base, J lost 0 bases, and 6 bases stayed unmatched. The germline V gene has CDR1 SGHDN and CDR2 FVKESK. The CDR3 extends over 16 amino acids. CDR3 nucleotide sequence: TGTGCCAGCAGCCAAGTTGCGTCTAGCGGCTCCTACGAGCAGTACTTC. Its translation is CASSQVASSGSYEQYF.

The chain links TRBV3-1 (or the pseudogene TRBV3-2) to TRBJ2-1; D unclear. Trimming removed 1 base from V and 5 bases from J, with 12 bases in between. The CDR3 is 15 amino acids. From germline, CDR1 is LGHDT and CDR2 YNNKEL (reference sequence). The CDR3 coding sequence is TGTGCCAGCAGCCAAGGGGCTAGTTTTGACAATGAGCAGTTCTTC. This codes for CASSQGASFDNEQFF.

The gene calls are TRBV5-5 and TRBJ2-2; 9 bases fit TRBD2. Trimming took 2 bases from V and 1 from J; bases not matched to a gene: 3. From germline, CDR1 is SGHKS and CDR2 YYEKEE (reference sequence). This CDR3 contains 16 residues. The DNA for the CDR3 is TGTGCCAGCAGCTTAAGCGGGGGGTGGAACACCGGGGAGCTGTTTTTT. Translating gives CASSLSGGWNTGELFF. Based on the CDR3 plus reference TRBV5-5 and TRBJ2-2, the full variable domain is DAGVTQSPTHLIKTRGQQVTLRCSPISGHKSVSWYQQVLGQGPQFIFQYYEKEERGRGNFPDRFSARQFPNYSSELNVNALLLGDSALYLCASSLSGGWNTGELFFGEGSRLTVL.

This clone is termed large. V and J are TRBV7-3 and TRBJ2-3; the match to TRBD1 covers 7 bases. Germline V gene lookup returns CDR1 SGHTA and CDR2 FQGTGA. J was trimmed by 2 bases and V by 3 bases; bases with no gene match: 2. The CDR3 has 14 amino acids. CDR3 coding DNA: TGTGCCAGCAGCTTCGAGGGGGCCACAGATACGCAGTATTTT. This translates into CASSFEGATDTQYF.

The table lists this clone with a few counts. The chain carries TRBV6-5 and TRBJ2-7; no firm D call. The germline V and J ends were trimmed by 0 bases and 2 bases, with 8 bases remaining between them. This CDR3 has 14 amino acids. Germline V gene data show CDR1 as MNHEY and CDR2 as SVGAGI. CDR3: CASSYSSRAYEQYF. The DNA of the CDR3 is TGTGCCAGCAGTTACTCGAGTCGGGCCTACGAGCAGTACTTC.

The CDR3 reads CASLSFIGTGGQYEQYF. Here the CDR3 DNA reads TGCGCCAGCCTTTCCTTTATCGGGACAGGGGGCCAATACGAGCAGTACTTC. The genes are TRBV10-1 and TRBJ2-7; 12 bases align to TRBD1. There are 17 residues in the CDR3. With V trimmed by 8 bases and J by 4 bases, 15 bases remained unmatched. Germline loops: CDR1 WNHNN, CDR2 SYGVQD (reference sequence).

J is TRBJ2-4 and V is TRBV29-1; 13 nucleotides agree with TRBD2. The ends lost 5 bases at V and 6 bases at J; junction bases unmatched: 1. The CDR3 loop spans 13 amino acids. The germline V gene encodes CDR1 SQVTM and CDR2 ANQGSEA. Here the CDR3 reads CSVRTSGRNIQYF. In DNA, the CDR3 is TGCAGCGTTCGGACTAGCGGGAGAAACATTCAGTACTTC.

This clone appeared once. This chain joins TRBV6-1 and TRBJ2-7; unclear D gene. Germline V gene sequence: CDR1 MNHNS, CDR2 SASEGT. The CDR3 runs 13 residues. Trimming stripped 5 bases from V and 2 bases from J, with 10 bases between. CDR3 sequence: CASSSHLTYEQYF. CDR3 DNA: TGTGCCAGCAGTTCTCACCTAACCTACGAGCAGTACTTC.

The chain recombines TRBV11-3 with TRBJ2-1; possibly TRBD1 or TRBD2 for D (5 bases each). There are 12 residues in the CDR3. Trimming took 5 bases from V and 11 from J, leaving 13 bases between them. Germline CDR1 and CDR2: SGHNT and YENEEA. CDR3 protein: CASSPGTGKQFF. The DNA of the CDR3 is TGTGCCAGCAGCCCCGGGACGGGTAAGCAGTTCTTC.

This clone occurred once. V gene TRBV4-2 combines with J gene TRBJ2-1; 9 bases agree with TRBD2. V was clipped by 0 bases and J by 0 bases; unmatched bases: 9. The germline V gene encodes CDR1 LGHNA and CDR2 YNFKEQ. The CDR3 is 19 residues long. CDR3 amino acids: CASSQDPSGRPPSYNEQFF. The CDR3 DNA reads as TGTGCCAGCAGCCAAGATCCGAGCGGGAGGCCCCCCTCCTACAATGAGCAGTTCTTC.

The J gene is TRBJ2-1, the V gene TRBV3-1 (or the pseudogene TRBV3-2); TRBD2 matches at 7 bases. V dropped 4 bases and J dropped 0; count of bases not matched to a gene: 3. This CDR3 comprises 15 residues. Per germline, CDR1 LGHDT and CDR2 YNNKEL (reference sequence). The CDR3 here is CASSPAGSSYNEQFF. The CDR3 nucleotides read TGTGCCAGCAGCCCAGCGGGGAGCTCCTACAATGAGCAGTTCTTC.

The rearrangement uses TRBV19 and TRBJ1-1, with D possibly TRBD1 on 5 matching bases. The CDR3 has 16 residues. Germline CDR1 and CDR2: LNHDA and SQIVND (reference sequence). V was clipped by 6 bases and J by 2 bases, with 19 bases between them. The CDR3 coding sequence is TGTGCCAGTAGGGTTGGGGCAGCCGTAATTAACACTGAAGCTTTCTTT. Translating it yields CASRVGAAVINTEAFF. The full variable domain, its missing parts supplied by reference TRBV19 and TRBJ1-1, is DGGITQSPKYLFRKEGQNVTLSCEQNLNHDAMYWYRQDPGQGLRLIYYSQIVNDFQKGDIAEGYSVSREKKESFPLTVTSAQKNPTAFYLCASRVGAAVINTEAFFGQGTRLTVV.

CDR3 loop: CASSLGTAYGYTF. The CDR3 DNA reads TGTGCCAGCAGTCTAGGGACAGCCTATGGCTACACCTTC. This chain joins TRBV6-5 and TRBJ1-2; 7 bases line up with TRBD1. Germline loops: CDR1 MNHEY, CDR2 SVGAGI. The CDR3 has 13 residues. The junction had 4 bases not matched to a gene; V was cut back by 5 bases and J by 4 bases.

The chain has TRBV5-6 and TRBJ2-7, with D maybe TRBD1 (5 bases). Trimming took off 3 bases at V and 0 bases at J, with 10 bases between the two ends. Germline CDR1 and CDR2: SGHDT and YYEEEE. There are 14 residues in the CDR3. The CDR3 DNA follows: TGTGCCAGCAGCTCCATCCAGGGCTCCTACGAGCAGTACTTC. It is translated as CASSSIQGSYEQYF.

CDR3 DNA sequence: TGTGCCAGCAGACCGACAGGGAACGAAAAACTGTTTTTT. Translating it yields CASRPTGNEKLFF. The rearrangement links TRBV28 to TRBJ1-4; TRBD1 matches 7 bases. The length of the CDR3 is 13 residues. Germline CDR1 reads MDHEN; CDR2 reads SYDVKM. With V trimmed by 6 bases and J by 8 bases, 6 bases remained unmatched.